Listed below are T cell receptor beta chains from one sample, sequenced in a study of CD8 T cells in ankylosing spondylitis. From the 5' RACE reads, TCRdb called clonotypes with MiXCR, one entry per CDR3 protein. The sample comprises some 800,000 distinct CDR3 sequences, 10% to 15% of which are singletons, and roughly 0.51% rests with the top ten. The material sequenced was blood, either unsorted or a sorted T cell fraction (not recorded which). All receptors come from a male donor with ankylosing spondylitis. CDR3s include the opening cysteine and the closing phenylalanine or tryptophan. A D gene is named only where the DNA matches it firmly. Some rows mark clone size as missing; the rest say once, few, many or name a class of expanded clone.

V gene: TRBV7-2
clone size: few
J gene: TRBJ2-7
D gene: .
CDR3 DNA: TGTGCCAGCAGCTCACACCTCCACCAGGGCGAGCAGTACTTC
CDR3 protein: CASSSHLHQGEQYF

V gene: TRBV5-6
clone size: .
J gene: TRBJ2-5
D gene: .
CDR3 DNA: TGTGCCAGCAGCTTACGTCCGCTCCAAGAGACCCAGTACTTC
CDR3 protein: CASSLRPLQETQYF

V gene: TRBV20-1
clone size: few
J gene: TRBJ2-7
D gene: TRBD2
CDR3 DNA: TGCAGTGCTATTCTAGCGGGGGGCTCCTACGAGCAGTACTTC
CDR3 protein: CSAILAGGSYEQYF

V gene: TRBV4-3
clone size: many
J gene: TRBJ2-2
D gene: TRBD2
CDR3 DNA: TGCGCCAGCAGCCAAGAAATGGCTAGCGGTGTGGGCGGGGAGCTGTTTTTT
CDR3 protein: CASSQEMASGVGGELFF

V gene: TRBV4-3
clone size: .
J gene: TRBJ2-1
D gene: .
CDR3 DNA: TGCGCCAGCAGCCAAGATCTATTGAACCAGCGGAGTAGGAATGAGCAGTTCTTC
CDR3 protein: CASSQDLLNQRSRNEQFF

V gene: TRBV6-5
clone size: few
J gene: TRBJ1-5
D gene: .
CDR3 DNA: TGTGCCAGCAGTAGCTCGACAGGTTCCAATCAGCCCCAGCATTTT
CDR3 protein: CASSSSTGSNQPQHF

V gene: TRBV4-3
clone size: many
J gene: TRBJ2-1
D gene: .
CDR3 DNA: TGCGCCAGCAGCCAAGATCTCTGGGGTGAGCAGTTCTTC
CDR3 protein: CASSQDLWGEQFF

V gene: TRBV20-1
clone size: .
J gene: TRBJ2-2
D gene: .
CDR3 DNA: TGCAGTGCTGGACCCAGGTTCGGGGAGCTGTTTTTT
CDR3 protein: CSAGPRFGELFF

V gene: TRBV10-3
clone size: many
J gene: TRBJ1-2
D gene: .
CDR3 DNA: TGTGCCATCAGTGAGGGGTACTATGGCTACACCTTC
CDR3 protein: CAISEGYYGYTF

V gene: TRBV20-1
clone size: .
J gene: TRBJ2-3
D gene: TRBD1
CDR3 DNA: TGCAGTGCGGAGTGGGCTAGCGGACAGGGGGGGACAGATACGCAGTATTTT
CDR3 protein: CSAEWASGQGGTDTQYF

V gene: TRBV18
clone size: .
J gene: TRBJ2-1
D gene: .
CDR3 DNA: TGTGCCAGCTCACTGGGACCTTCCAATGAGCAGTTCTTC
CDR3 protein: CASSLGPSNEQFF

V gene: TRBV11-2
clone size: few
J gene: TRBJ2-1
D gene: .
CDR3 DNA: TGTGCCAGCAGCTTAGCCCTGGGATACAATGAGCAGTTCTTC
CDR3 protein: CASSLALGYNEQFF

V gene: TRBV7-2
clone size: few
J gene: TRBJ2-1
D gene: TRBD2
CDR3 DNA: TGTGCCAGCAGCTTAGGGGGAGGGCAAATCAGTGAGCAGTTCTTC
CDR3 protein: CASSLGGGQISEQFF

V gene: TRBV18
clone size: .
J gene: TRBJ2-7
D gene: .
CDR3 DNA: TGTGCCAGCTCACCATCGTTGGGGGCCTCTGGCGAGCAGTACTTC
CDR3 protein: CASSPSLGASGEQYF

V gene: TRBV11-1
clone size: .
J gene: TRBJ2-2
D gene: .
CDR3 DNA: TGTGCCAGCAGCTCGCCGCCACAGGGGAAGCGGGACACCGGGGAGCTGTTTTTT
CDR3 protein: CASSSPPQGKRDTGELFF

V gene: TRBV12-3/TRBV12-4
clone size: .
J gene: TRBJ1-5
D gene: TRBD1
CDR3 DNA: TGTGCCAGTACGACAGGGGGTTTAAATCAGCCCCAGCATTTT
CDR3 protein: CASTTGGLNQPQHF

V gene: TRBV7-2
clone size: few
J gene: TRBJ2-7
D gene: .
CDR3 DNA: TGTGCCAGCGCCTTAGACAGTGACTACGAGCAGTACTTC
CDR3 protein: CASALDSDYEQYF

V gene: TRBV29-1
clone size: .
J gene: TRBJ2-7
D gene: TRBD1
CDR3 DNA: TGCAGCGTTGGGGTTACAGGGGCCGAGCAGTACTTC
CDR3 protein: CSVGVTGAEQYF

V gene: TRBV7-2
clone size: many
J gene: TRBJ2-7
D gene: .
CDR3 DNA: TGTGCCAGCAGCTTAAGGGTGCTAGCTCGTGAGCAGTACTTC
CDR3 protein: CASSLRVLAREQYF

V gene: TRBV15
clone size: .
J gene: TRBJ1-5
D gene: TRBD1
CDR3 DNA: TGTGCCACCAGCAGAGGTCTAGGGGGCCGTGGGCCCCAGCATTTT
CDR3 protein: CATSRGLGGRGPQHF

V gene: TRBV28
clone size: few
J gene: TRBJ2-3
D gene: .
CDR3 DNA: TGTGCCAGCAGTACGACAAGAAATACAGATACGCAGTATTTT
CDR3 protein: CASSTTRNTDTQYF

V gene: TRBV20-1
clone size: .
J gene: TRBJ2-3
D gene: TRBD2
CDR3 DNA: TGCAGTGCTAGAGATGGCGGGAGGTCAGATACGCAGTATTTT
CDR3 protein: CSARDGGRSDTQYF

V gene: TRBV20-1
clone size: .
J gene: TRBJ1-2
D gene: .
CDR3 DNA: TGCAGTGCTTCCGTGTCAGGGCGGGAAGGTGGCTACACCTTC
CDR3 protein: CSASVSGREGGYTF

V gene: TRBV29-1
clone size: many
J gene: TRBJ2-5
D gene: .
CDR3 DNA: TGCAGCGTTGAAGTGGCGAGGGAGACCCAGTACTTC
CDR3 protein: CSVEVARETQYF

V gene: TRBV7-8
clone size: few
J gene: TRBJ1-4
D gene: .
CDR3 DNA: TGTGCCAGCAGCCAGATACGCGTCGATGAAAAACTGTTTTTT
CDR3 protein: CASSQIRVDEKLFF

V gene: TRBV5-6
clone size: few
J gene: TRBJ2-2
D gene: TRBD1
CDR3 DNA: TGTGCCAGCAGTTCTGACAGGGGGAGAGGGGAGCTGTTTTTT
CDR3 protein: CASSSDRGRGELFF

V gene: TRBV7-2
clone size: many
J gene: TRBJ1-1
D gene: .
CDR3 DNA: TGTGCCAGCAGCTGGGTGGGGGTAACTGAAGCTTTCTTT
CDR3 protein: CASSWVGVTEAFF

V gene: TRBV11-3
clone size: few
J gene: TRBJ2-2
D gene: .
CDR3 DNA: TGTGCCAGCAGCTCAGACTCCGGGGAGCTGTTTTTT
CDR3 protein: CASSSDSGELFF

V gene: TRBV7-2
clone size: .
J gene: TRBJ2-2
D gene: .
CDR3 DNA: TGTGCCAGCAGCGTTATGGGATCGCCTTTAACCGGGGAGCTGTTTTTT
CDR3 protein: CASSVMGSPLTGELFF

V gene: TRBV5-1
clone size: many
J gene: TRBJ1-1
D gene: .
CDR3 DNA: TGCGCCAGCAGCTTCTATGCGAACACTGAAGCTTTCTTT
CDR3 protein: CASSFYANTEAFF

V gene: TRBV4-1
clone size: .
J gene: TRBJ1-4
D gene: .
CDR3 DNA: TGCGCCAGCAGCCAAGCAGGGATTCGGGAAAAACTGTTTTTT
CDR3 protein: CASSQAGIREKLFF

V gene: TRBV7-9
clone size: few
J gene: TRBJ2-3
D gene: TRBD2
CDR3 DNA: TGTGCCAGCAGCAGCCTAGCGGGGGGTCCAGATACGCAGTATTTT
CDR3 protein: CASSSLAGGPDTQYF

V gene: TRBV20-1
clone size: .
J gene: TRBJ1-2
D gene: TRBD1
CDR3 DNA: TGCAGTGCAGGAGGGGGCGACTATGGCTACACCTTC
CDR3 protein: CSAGGGDYGYTF

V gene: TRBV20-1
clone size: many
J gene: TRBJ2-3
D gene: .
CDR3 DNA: TGCAGTGCGATTGTCCCGAGGGCGGCACCCACAGATACGCAGTATTTT
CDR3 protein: CSAIVPRAAPTDTQYF

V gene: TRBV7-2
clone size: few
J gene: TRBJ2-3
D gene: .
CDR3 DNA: TGTGCCAGCCTAAATGGTTTCGCAGATACGCAGTATTTT
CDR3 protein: CASLNGFADTQYF

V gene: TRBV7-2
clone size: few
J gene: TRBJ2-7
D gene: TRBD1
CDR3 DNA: TGTGCCAGCAGCTTACTGGCGCAGGGGGCCTACGAGCAGTACTTC
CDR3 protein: CASSLLAQGAYEQYF

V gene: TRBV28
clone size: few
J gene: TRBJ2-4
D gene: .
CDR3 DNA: TGTGCCAGCAGGCGGGCTAGGGGTAGTACCAAAAACATTCAGTACTTC
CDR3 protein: CASRRARGSTKNIQYF

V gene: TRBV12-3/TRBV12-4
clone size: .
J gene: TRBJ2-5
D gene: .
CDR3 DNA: TGTGCCAGCAGTCGTCACGGAGGGGATTTAAAGACCCAGTACTTC
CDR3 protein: CASSRHGGDLKTQYF

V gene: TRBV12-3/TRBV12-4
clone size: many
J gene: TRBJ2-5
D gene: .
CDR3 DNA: TGTGCCAGCAGCTTTTCGACAACGGAGGAGACCCAGTACTTC
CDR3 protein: CASSFSTTEETQYF

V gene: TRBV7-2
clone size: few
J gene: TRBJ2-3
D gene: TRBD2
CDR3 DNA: TGTGCCAGCAGCTCCCTAGCGGGAGGGCAGTATTTT
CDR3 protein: CASSSLAGGQYF

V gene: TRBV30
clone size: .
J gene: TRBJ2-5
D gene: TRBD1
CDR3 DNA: TGTGCCTGGAGTGTAACCAGGGGGCGGGAGACCCAGTACTTC
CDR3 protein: CAWSVTRGRETQYF

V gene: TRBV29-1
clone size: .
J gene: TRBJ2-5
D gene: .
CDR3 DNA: TGCAGCGTTGATTGGGGGAAGCGAGAGACCCAGTACTTC
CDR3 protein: CSVDWGKRETQYF

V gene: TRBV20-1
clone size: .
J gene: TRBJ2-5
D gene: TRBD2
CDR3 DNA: TGCAGTGCGGGAAGCGGGAGAGAGACCCAGTACTTC
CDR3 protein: CSAGSGRETQYF

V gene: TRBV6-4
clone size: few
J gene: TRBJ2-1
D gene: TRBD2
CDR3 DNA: TGTGCCAGCAGTAAAGCGGGAGGTCCAACATCCTCCTACAATGAGCAGTTCTTC
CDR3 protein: CASSKAGGPTSSYNEQFF

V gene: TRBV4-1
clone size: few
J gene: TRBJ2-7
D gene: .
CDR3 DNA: TGCGCCAGCAGCCAAGATCACCGCTACGAGCAGTACTTC
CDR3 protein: CASSQDHRYEQYF

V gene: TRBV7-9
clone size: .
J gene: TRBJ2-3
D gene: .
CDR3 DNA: TGTGCCAGCAGCCCCGGGACGGGATCTAGGTCAGATACGCAGTATTTT
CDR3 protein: CASSPGTGSRSDTQYF